This passage covers 16 T cell receptor beta chains from one sample sequenced in a study of technical replicates of blood from several donors. TCRdb's table, derived via immunoSEQ multiplex PCR, lists solely in-frame clones and lacks some. The table shows roughly 62,000 clones, with about 95% occurring only once. The sequenced sample was PBMCs. All receptors derive from a human donor in good health. Some clones in this sample may be carry-over from other donors' samples.

This chain connects TRBV2 to TRBJ2-7, with 12 bases aligning to TRBD2. CDR1 and CDR2 (germline): SNHLY, FYNNEI. J lost 5 bases, V lost 6 bases, and 5 bases had no gene match. The CDR3 has 14 residues. As DNA, the CDR3 is TGTGCCAGCAGCCTAGCGGGAGGGCCGGACGAGCAGTACTTC. Amino acid sequence: CASSLAGGPDEQYF.

This clone was counted a single time. CDR3: CASSEYEGSGTEAFF. The CDR3 coding sequence is TGTGCCAGCAGTGAGTACGAGGGCTCGGGCACTGAAGCTTTCTTT. The chain recombines TRBV6-1 with TRBJ1-1; no clear D gene. Between the trimmed V and J ends, which lost 3 bases and 4 bases, there was a span of 15 bases. Germline CDR1 and CDR2: MNHNS and SASEGT. This CDR3 contains 15 residues.

This chain uses TRBV5-1 with TRBJ2-6; 9 bases map to TRBD1. The V gene's germline CDR1 is SGHRS and CDR2 YFSETQ. J lost 2 bases, V lost 3 bases, and 3 bases had no gene match. This CDR3 has 16 amino acids. CDR3 bases: TGCGCCAGCAGCTGGGACAGGGTAACTGGGGCCAACGTCCTGACTTTC. Encoded protein: CASSWDRVTGANVLTF.

This chain uses TRBV5-4 with TRBJ2-1; 10 bases fit TRBD1. V was clipped by 4 bases and J by 8 bases; unmatched bases: 6. The CDR3 spans 14 residues. Germline CDR1 is SGHNT and CDR2 is YYREEE (reference sequence). In nucleotides, the CDR3 is TGTGCCAGCAGCGACCGGGACAGGGGTCATGAGCAGTTCTTC. Translated: CASSDRDRGHEQFF.

This clone is a singleton in its sample. V gene TRBV19 combines with J gene TRBJ1-2; 9 nucleotides agree with TRBD1. The J segment lost 3 bases and the V segment lost 6 bases, leaving 5 bases of the junction unmatched. In germline, CDR1 is LNHDA, CDR2 SQIVND (reference sequence). The CDR3 totals 14 residues. The CDR3 DNA reads TGTGCCAGTAGGTCGGGACAGGGCTACTATGGCTACACCTTC. It is translated as CASRSGQGYYGYTF.

The chain is built from TRBV14 and TRBJ1-4; no firm D call. Deletions cut 4 bases from V and 3 bases from J, with 12 bases between. CDR1 and CDR2 (germline): SGHDN, FVKESK. The CDR3 sequence is 15 residues long. CDR3: CASSRSGFSNEKLFF. The DNA of the CDR3 is TGTGCCAGCAGCCGATCCGGGTTTTCTAATGAAAAACTGTTTTTT.

The chain has TRBV30 and TRBJ1-1, with D possibly being TRBD1 (6 bases). Trimming removed 3 bases from V and 11 bases from J, with 16 bases in between. Germline V gene sequence: CDR1 GTSNPN, CDR2 SVGIG (reference sequence). The CDR3 extends over 12 amino acids. CDR3 DNA sequence: TGTGCCTGGAGGGGGGGGCGGTCGGAGGCTTTCTTT. Its protein product is CAWRGGRSEAFF.

The chain couples TRBV5-1 to TRBJ2-7, with 9 bases lining up with TRBD1. CDR3 length: 20 residues. V was pared by 1 base and J by 3 bases, with 20 bases of the junction left unmatched. Germline CDR1 and CDR2: SGHRS and YFSETQ. The CDR3 DNA sequence: TGCGCCAGCAGCTTGACACAGGGGGCGTCCCCCCGGACCCACAACTACGAGCAGTACTTC. It specifies CASSLTQGASPRTHNYEQYF.

This chain connects TRBV27 to TRBJ2-1, with D unclear. Germline loops: CDR1 MNHEY, CDR2 SMNVEV (reference sequence). The CDR3 loop spans 16 amino acids. V lost 6 bases and J lost 0, with 15 bases in between. CDR3 amino acids: CASSSAITLSYNEQFF. The CDR3 DNA is TGTGCCAGCAGCTCTGCTATAACCCTCTCCTACAATGAGCAGTTCTTC.

The rearrangement uses TRBV4-3 and TRBJ2-7; TRBD2 aligns across 13 bases. This CDR3 has 16 amino acids. J gave up 8 bases and V 3 bases, and 10 bases lay outside the gene matches. Germline CDR1 and CDR2: LGHNA and YSLEER. The CDR3 nucleotides read TGCGCCAGCAGCCAGACACGTGGACTAGCGGGAGACCAGCAGTACTTC. This encodes CASSQTRGLAGDQQYF.

This chain's CDR3 is CASSMVRLAGELPGELFF. CDR3 DNA: TGTGCCAGTAGTATGGTCCGACTAGCGGGAGAACTCCCCGGGGAGCTGTTTTTT. The chain combines TRBV19 with TRBJ2-2; 12 bases are shared with TRBD2. The V and J ends lost 3 bases and 6 bases, in that order; junction bases with no gene match: 11. CDR1 and CDR2 from the germline V gene are LNHDA and SQIVND (reference sequence). The CDR3 consists of 18 residues.

This clone was seen just once. V is TRBV19 and J is TRBJ2-1, with D tentatively TRBD1 (6 bases). The CDR3 spans 13 residues. The V gene lost 3 bases and the J gene lost 9 bases, with 12 bases spanning the gap. Germline CDR1 LNHDA, CDR2 SQIVND (reference sequence). The CDR3 reads CASSIVLGGEQFF. CDR3 DNA sequence: TGTGCCAGTAGTATCGTACTAGGGGGTGAGCAGTTCTTC.

The V gene is TRBV28, the J gene TRBJ2-7; TRBD1 agrees at 9 bases. After removal of 7 bases from V and 4 bases from J, the junction contained 11 bases not matched to a gene. Per the germline V gene, CDR1 is MDHEN and CDR2 is SYDVKM. The CDR3 extends over 15 amino acids. The CDR3 coding sequence is TGTGCCAGCAACTTCATATACGGGACAGGGTACGAGCAGTACTTC. Amino acids: CASNFIYGTGYEQYF.

The chain has TRBV14 and TRBJ2-1; tentative D call: TRBD1 (5 bases). V lost 4 bases to trimming and J lost 8 bases, with 15 bases between them. The CDR3 runs to 14 residues. CDR1 and CDR2 (germline): SGHDN, FVKESK. The chain's CDR3 is CASSLRRVQDEQFF. The CDR3 nucleotides read TGTGCCAGCAGCCTTAGAAGGGTACAGGATGAGCAGTTCTTC. Looking up the rest from reference TRBV14 and TRBJ2-1 gives the full variable domain: EAGVTQFPSHSVIEKGQTVTLRCDPISGHDNLYWYRRVMGKEIKFLLHFVKESKQDESGMPNNRFLAERTGGTYSTLKVQPAELEDSGVYFCASSLRRVQDEQFFGPGTRLTVL.

This clone occurred a few times. The rearrangement uses TRBV7-2 and TRBJ1-5; 12 nucleotides agree with TRBD1. The CDR3 consists of 16 residues. Losses at the gene ends were 2 bases for V and 6 bases for J; bases not matched to a gene: 5. Germline V gene sequence: CDR1 SGHTA, CDR2 FQGNSA. The CDR3 DNA is TGTGCCAGCAGCTTATCCGGGACAGGGGGCTTTCAGCCCCAGCATTTT. Protein sequence: CASSLSGTGGFQPQHF.

The V call is TRBV10-1, the J call TRBJ1-3; 9 nucleotides line up with TRBD1. V dropped 6 bases and J dropped 3; count of bases not matched to a gene: 6. Germline CDR1 WNHNN, CDR2 SYGVQD (reference sequence). The CDR3 loop spans 15 amino acids. This chain's CDR3 is CASRRDRVGGNTIYF. The CDR3 DNA reads as TGCGCCAGCAGGCGGGACAGGGTGGGTGGAAACACCATATATTTT.